Below are 15 T cell receptor beta chains sequenced from a single sample in a study of blood T cell repertoires in COVID-19. The assay was immunoSEQ multiplex PCR, and TCRdb's table has in-frame clones only and misses some. The repertoire includes under 300,000 clones, around 88% of them detected once, and roughly 5.7% sits in the top ten. The specimen was peripheral blood. These receptors all stem from a man at least 80 years old with acute or convalescent COVID-19.

This clone was seen only a few times. The chain has TRBV3-1 (or the pseudogene TRBV3-2) and TRBJ1-2; D perhaps matches TRBD1 (5 bases). The germline V gene has CDR1 LGHDT and CDR2 YNNKEL (reference sequence). The V end was cut by 2 bases, the J end by 6 bases, with 13 bases between. The CDR3 totals 14 residues. DNA of the CDR3: TGTGCCAGCAGCCAACAGCAGGGTTGGCATGGCTACACCTTC. Its protein product is CASSQQQGWHGYTF.

The rearrangement uses TRBV5-5 and TRBJ2-2; D is possibly TRBD1 (5 bases). The CDR3 contains 16 residues. Trimming cost V 5 bases and J 2 bases, with 16 bases left between them. Germline loops: CDR1 SGHKS, CDR2 YYEKEE (reference sequence). This CDR3 reads CASSRTPDTNTGELFF. For the CDR3, the DNA is TGTGCCAGCAGTAGGACACCGGATACCAACACCGGGGAGCTGTTTTTT.

Only one count was recorded for this clone. The gene calls are TRBV29-1 and TRBJ2-7; D might be TRBD1 (6 bases). Deletions cut 2 bases from V and 7 bases from J, with 9 bases between. The CDR3 is 11 residues long. The germline gives CDR1 SQVTM, CDR2 ANQGSEA. CDR3 nucleotide sequence: TGCAGCGTTGAATACAGGGAAGAGCAGTACTTC. This codes for CSVEYREEQYF.

The J gene is TRBJ2-5, the V gene TRBV30; D is undetermined. Germline CDR1 and CDR2: GTSNPN and SVGIG (reference sequence). The V gene lost 1 base and the J gene lost 1 base, with 10 bases spanning the gap. The CDR3 is 14 residues long. The CDR3 is CAWSGRSGQETQYF. The DNA of the CDR3 is TGTGCCTGGAGTGGGCGGTCGGGCCAAGAGACCCAGTACTTC.

The J gene is TRBJ1-4, the V gene TRBV13; D is ambiguous. Germline values: CDR1 PRHDT, CDR2 FYEKMQ (reference sequence). Trimming left V 3 bases short and J 0 bases short, with 5 bases between. The CDR3 sequence is 14 residues long. CDR3 DNA sequence: TGTGCCAGCAGCTTCGGAGCAACTAATGAAAAACTGTTTTTT. As protein: CASSFGATNEKLFF.

The chain combines TRBV28 with TRBJ1-2; the D gene is possibly TRBD1 (6 bases). Germline CDR1 MDHEN, CDR2 SYDVKM. V shed 5 bases and J shed 4 bases, with 8 bases lying between them. There are 12 residues in the CDR3. The CDR3 reads CASSVTGYGYTF. For the CDR3, the DNA is TGTGCCAGCAGTGTGACAGGCTATGGCTACACCTTC.

The DNA for the CDR3 is TGCGCCAGCAGCAAACAAGTAACCCAAGAGACCCAGTACTTC. It yields the protein CASSKQVTQETQYF. This rearrangement joins TRBV5-1 to TRBJ2-5; D is uncertain. The CDR3 is made up of 14 amino acids. Germline CDR1 and CDR2: SGHRS and YFSETQ. Deletions cut 4 bases from V and 1 base from J, with 11 bases between.

The table lists this clone with a few counts. V and J are TRBV4-1 and TRBJ2-7; no firm D call. Looked up from germline, CDR1 is MGHRA and CDR2 is YSYEKL. The ends were cut back, 3 bases at V and 0 bases at J, with 9 bases in the middle. The CDR3 is made up of 14 amino acids. The chain's CDR3 is CASSHASSSYEQYF. The CDR3 nucleotides read TGCGCCAGCAGCCATGCTTCGAGCTCCTACGAGCAGTACTTC.

This clone was seen only once. This chain links TRBV4-2 with TRBJ1-3, with 7 bases fitting TRBD1. The J segment lost 4 bases and the V segment lost 4 bases, leaving 4 bases of the junction unmatched. Germline V gene sequence: CDR1 LGHNA, CDR2 YNFKEQ. The CDR3 extends over 14 amino acids. CDR3 nucleotide sequence: TGTGCCAGCAGCCCTGGGACAGTCGGAAACACCATATATTTT. Protein product: CASSPGTVGNTIYF.

The CDR3 spells CATGLAGDNEQFF. In DNA, the CDR3 is TGTGCCACCGGACTAGCGGGAGACAATGAGCAGTTCTTC. The chain employs TRBV10-3 and TRBJ2-1, with TRBD2 matching over 13 bases. In germline, CDR1 is ENHRY, CDR2 SYGVKD. This CDR3 comprises 13 residues. Trimming cost V 10 bases and J 5 bases; bases outside gene matches: 2.

The chain uses TRBV27 and TRBJ1-6; perhaps TRBD1 as D (5 bases). V was shortened by 2 bases and J by 0 bases, with 14 bases between the two germline ends. CDR3 length: 18 residues. CDR1 and CDR2 from the germline V gene are MNHEY and SMNVEV (reference sequence). CDR3 amino acids: CASSLGAPTYSYNSPLHF. The CDR3 DNA sequence: TGTGCCAGCAGTTTAGGGGCCCCGACGTACTCCTATAATTCACCCCTCCACTTT.

V usage is TRBV5-1 and J usage is TRBJ2-3; possible D gene TRBD2, 5 bases. V was cut by 2 bases and J by 3 bases, with 10 bases left in between. The germline V gene encodes CDR1 SGHRS and CDR2 YFSETQ. This CDR3 comprises 14 residues. Here the CDR3 reads CASSLSSATDTQYF. CDR3 nucleotide sequence: TGCGCCAGCAGCTTAAGTAGCGCTACAGATACGCAGTATTTT.

The chain combines TRBV19 with TRBJ1-2, with a possible D match to TRBD1 (5 bases). This CDR3 spans 12 amino acids. The ends were cut back, 8 bases at V and 5 bases at J, with 12 bases in the middle. The germline V gene encodes CDR1 LNHDA and CDR2 SQIVND (reference sequence). CDR3: CASAGGVYGYTF. In DNA form, the CDR3 reads TGTGCCAGTGCCGGAGGGGTTTATGGCTACACCTTC.

This clone was detected only once. Here the CDR3 reads CATSRVPGAYEQYF. The DNA of the CDR3 is TGTGCCACCAGCAGAGTCCCGGGAGCCTACGAGCAGTACTTC. The gene calls are TRBV15 and TRBJ2-7; a possible D gene is TRBD2 (6 bases). CDR3 length: 14 amino acids. Deletions cut 1 base from V and 2 bases from J, with 9 bases between. Per the germline V gene, CDR1 is LNHNV and CDR2 is YYDKDF (reference sequence).

The chain uses TRBV3-1 (or the pseudogene TRBV3-2) and TRBJ1-3; 7 nucleotides match TRBD1. CDR1 is LGHDT and CDR2 is YNNKEL in the germline V gene (reference sequence). J gave up 4 bases and V 3 bases, and 12 bases lay outside the gene matches. The CDR3 runs to 17 residues. The CDR3, as DNA: TGTGCCAGCAGCCAGGCCATCACAGGGGCGCGGGGAAACACCATATATTTT. This encodes CASSQAITGARGNTIYF.